The 9 T cell receptor beta chains below come from one sample, sequenced in a study of CD8 T cells in ankylosing spondylitis. Using its own MiXCR run on the 5' RACE reads, TCRdb lists one record per CDR3 protein. The table has about 300,000 distinct CDR3 sequences, around 20% seen once. The sequenced sample consisted of blood, either unsorted or a sorted T cell fraction (not recorded which). These receptors all stem from a female donor with ankylosing spondylitis or in good health (not recorded which).

This clonotype has only a few counts. V usage is TRBV7-2 and J usage is TRBJ2-1, with no clear D. Germline V gene data show CDR1 as SGHTA and CDR2 as FQGNSA. CDR3 length: 15 amino acids. V lost 3 bases and J 1 base, leaving 10 bases between the germline ends. CDR3 bases: TGTGCCAGCAGCTTCAATAGCCTTTCCTACAATGAGCAGTTCTTC. It encodes CASSFNSLSYNEQFF.

This clonotype has only a few counts. The chain recombines TRBV12-3 or TRBV12-4 with TRBJ2-7; D not resolved. The CDR3 sequence is 13 residues long. Between the trimmed V and J ends, which lost 3 bases and 6 bases, there was a span of 12 bases. CDR3 nucleotide sequence: TGTGCCAGCAGTTTCGACCTAGTGGGCGAGCAGTACTTC. Its protein product is CASSFDLVGEQYF.

V usage is TRBV6-1 and J usage is TRBJ1-1; 9 nucleotides line up with TRBD1. This CDR3 comprises 14 residues. CDR1 and CDR2 (germline): MNHNS, SASEGT. V lost 6 bases and J lost 11; bases outside the gene matches: 13. The chain's CDR3 is CASSLDRGSHWAFF. Here the CDR3 DNA reads TGTGCCAGCAGCCTCGACAGGGGGTCCCACTGGGCTTTCTTT.

The chain combines TRBV20-1 with TRBJ1-6; TRBD1 aligns across 9 bases. In germline, CDR1 is DFQATT, CDR2 SNEGSKA (reference sequence). The junction had 6 bases not matched to a gene; V was cut back by 0 bases and J by 9 bases. This CDR3 is built from 15 residues. The CDR3 is CSARDMTGGGSPLHF. CDR3 DNA: TGCAGTGCTAGAGATATGACAGGGGGTGGTTCACCCCTCCACTTT.

This clonotype was seen ten or more times. The chain uses TRBV10-3 and TRBJ2-2; perhaps TRBD2 as D (6 bases). The CDR3 extends over 15 amino acids. Per the germline V gene, CDR1 is ENHRY and CDR2 is SYGVKD. The V and J ends lost 4 bases and 6 bases respectively, with 15 bases between them. The CDR3 spells CAISGGAGPAGELFF. Written as DNA, the CDR3 is TGTGCCATCAGTGGTGGGGCGGGACCGGCCGGGGAGCTGTTTTTT.

The rearrangement joins TRBV20-1 to TRBJ2-1; 13 bases agree with TRBD2. V lost 6 bases and J lost 10; bases outside the gene matches: 18. The CDR3 consists of 17 residues. CDR1 is DFQATT, CDR2 SNEGSKA, per germline (reference sequence). The CDR3 nucleotides are TGCAGTGCCACCCGAGAGATCGGACTAGCGGGAGACGAAGAGCAGTTCTTC. It is translated as CSATREIGLAGDEEQFF.

This clonotype turned up a few times. The rearrangement joins TRBV20-1 to TRBJ2-7; TRBD1 or TRBD2 may be the D gene (5 bases each). Germline CDR1 DFQATT, CDR2 SNEGSKA (reference sequence). This CDR3 has 14 residues. The germline V and J ends were trimmed by 2 bases and 5 bases, with 16 bases remaining between them. The CDR3 here is CSARRDVLVHEQYF. CDR3 coding DNA: TGCAGTGCTAGACGGGACGTGTTGGTCCACGAGCAGTACTTC.

The CDR3 loop is CASSYSKGETQYF. In DNA, the CDR3 is TGTGCCAGCAGTTACTCGAAAGGCGAGACCCAGTACTTC. This chain uses TRBV6-6 with TRBJ2-5; D is unresolved. CDR3 length: 13 amino acids. Per germline, CDR1 MNHNY and CDR2 SVGAGI (reference sequence). Trimming removed 0 bases at V and 5 bases at J, with 7 bases between.

This clonotype has a count of ten or more. The V call is TRBV20-1, the J call TRBJ2-7; D might be TRBD1 (5 bases). The CDR3 covers 13 residues. CDR1 and CDR2 from the germline V gene are DFQATT and SNEGSKA (reference sequence). Trimming cost V 3 bases and J 3 bases, with 12 bases left between them. The CDR3 loop is CSASLDMSYEQYF. The CDR3 DNA is TGCAGTGCTAGTCTGGACATGAGCTACGAGCAGTACTTC.